The T cell receptor (beta chain) described here comes from a study of T cells after yellow fever vaccination. At the level of the study: SMART-Seq v4 Ultra Low Input prepared libraries from low-cell fractions.

The authors made TCR cDNA by 5'RACE template switching, adding a universal primer site and UMIs. TCRdb reanalysed the 5' RACE reads using MiXCR and keeps one entry per CDR3 protein. The table shows approximately 160,000 distinct CDR3 sequences, with about 6% occurring only once. This clonotype was recorded at least ten times. The sample was CD4+ T cells sorted from PBMCs, taken on the day of the first yellow fever vaccination. This sequence originates from a man between 18 and 35 years old who received the YFV17D yellow fever vaccine.

The CDR3 DNA is TGTGCCAGCAGCCAAGGAAAGGGTTTCTCCTACGAGCAGTACTTC. Encoded protein: CASSQGKGFSYEQYF. This chain uses TRBV3-1 with TRBJ2-7, with unresolved D. This CDR3 is built from 15 residues. The germline V and J ends were trimmed by 1 base and 0 bases, with 10 bases remaining between them. Germline V gene sequence: CDR1 LGHDT, CDR2 YNNKEL (reference sequence).